This is a list of T cell receptor beta chains from one sample in a study of T cell responses to AZD1222 COVID-19 vaccine. The method was immunoSEQ multiplex PCR; TCRdb's version includes in-frame clones alone and lacks a portion of them. Of more than 90,000 clones in the sample, approximately 89% are singletons; the top ten hold more than 8.5%. The sample was peripheral blood, taken 28 days after the second AZD1222 dose. Receptor source: an adult who received the AZD1222 COVID-19 vaccine. CDR3s include the opening cysteine and the closing phenylalanine or tryptophan. The order of the fields is J gene, D gene, V gene, clone size, CDR3 DNA, CDR3 protein. A D gene is named only where the DNA matches it firmly. A clone size is listed for some rows: how often the clone was seen (once, few, many), or a class if it is expanded.

>TRBJ2-7|TRBD1|TRBV5-4|once
TGTGCCAGCAGCTTGAGGGGACAGACCTACGAGCAGTACTTC
CASSLRGQTYEQYF
>TRBJ2-4|TRBD1|TRBV10-3|NA
TGTGCCATCAGTGAGTCGATGGCCAAAACAGGGGCCCCCAAAAACATTCAGTACTTC
CAISESMAKTGAPKNIQYF
>TRBJ2-3|NA|TRBV2|NA
TGTGCCAGCAGCGTATACGACAGCACAGATACGCAGTATTTT
CASSVYDSTDTQYF
>TRBJ2-1|NA|TRBV5-1|NA
TGCGCCAGCAGCTTGCGTAGCGGCTCCTACAATGAGCAGTTCTTC
CASSLRSGSYNEQFF
>TRBJ2-4|NA|TRBV28|NA
TGTGCCAGCAGTTTCGGGCTAGCCAAAAACATTCAGTACTTC
CASSFGLAKNIQYF
>TRBJ2-2|NA|TRBV19|NA
TGTGCCAGTAGTTACATCAATCCCGGGGAGCTGTTTTTT
CASSYINPGELFF
>TRBJ1-1|NA|TRBV6-5|NA
TGTGCCAGCAGTTACTCAGGATCCGGGAACACTGAAGCTTTCTTT
CASSYSGSGNTEAFF
>TRBJ1-2|NA|TRBV5-5|NA
TGTGCCAGCAGCTTGGGGCATAACTATGGCTACACCTTC
CASSLGHNYGYTF
>TRBJ2-3|NA|TRBV5-1|NA
TGCGCCAGCAGCTTGGGCGAGGCAGATACGCAGTATTTT
CASSLGEADTQYF
>TRBJ2-7|NA|TRBV11-2|once
TGTGCCAGCAGCTTCGGGCAGGGTCGCGAGCAGTACTTC
CASSFGQGREQYF
>TRBJ1-2|NA|TRBV7-3|NA
TGTGCCAGCAGCTTAAATGGGCAGGGAGGGGGTGGCTACACCTTC
CASSLNGQGGGGYTF
>TRBJ1-6|NA|TRBV14|NA
TGTGCCAGCAGGGGGGCGGAATATTCACCCCTCCACTTT
CASRGAEYSPLHF
>TRBJ2-1|TRBD2|TRBV6-2/TRBV6-3|NA
TGTGCCAGCAGCCCGCTTAGCGGGAGGCAGAATGAGCAGTTCTTC
CASSPLSGRQNEQFF
>TRBJ2-7|NA|TRBV7-2|NA
TGTGCCAGCAGCCCAACACCCTACGAGCAGTACTTC
CASSPTPYEQYF
>TRBJ2-7|NA|TRBV5-4|NA
TGTGCCAGCAGCTTGGTAGGTAACGAGCAGTACTTC
CASSLVGNEQYF
>TRBJ2-1|TRBD1|TRBV9|NA
TGTGCCAGCAGCGTAGACCCGGGACAGGGGAGCAATGAGCAGTTCTTC
CASSVDPGQGSNEQFF
>TRBJ1-4|NA|TRBV2|NA
TGTGCCAGCAGTGACGACGGGGAAAAACTGTTTTTT
CASSDDGEKLFF
>TRBJ2-7|NA|TRBV27|NA
TGTGCCAGCAGTTCCGGTAGCACTCGGTACGAGCAGTACTTC
CASSSGSTRYEQYF
>TRBJ2-2|TRBD1|TRBV5-1|NA
TGCGCCAGCAGCGGGGACAGGAACACCGGGGAGCTGTTTTTT
CASSGDRNTGELFF
>TRBJ2-7|NA|TRBV5-5|NA
TGTGCCAGCAGCTTGGCCCTCAGCTCCTACGAGCAGTACTTC
CASSLALSSYEQYF
>TRBJ1-6|NA|TRBV2|NA
TGTGCCAGCGCCACAAGGAATTCACCCCTCCACTTT
CASATRNSPLHF
>TRBJ1-3|TRBD1|TRBV18|NA
TGTGCCAGCTCACCGAATCCAGGGGGCAGTGGAAACACCATATATTTT
CASSPNPGGSGNTIYF
>TRBJ2-5|NA|TRBV10-1|NA
TGCGCCAGCAGTGAGTCGTCGGGAAGTGAGACCCAGTACTTC
CASSESSGSETQYF
>TRBJ2-5|TRBD2|TRBV6-8|NA
TGTGCCAGCAGTTACCAGGCTTTAACCGGGACTAACTACTTC
CASSYQALTGTNYF
>TRBJ1-5|NA|TRBV6-2/TRBV6-3|NA
TGTGCCAGCAGTTACGGGGGTCAGGGTAGGTTGCCCCAGCATTTT
CASSYGGQGRLPQHF
>TRBJ1-1|NA|TRBV2|NA
TGTGCCAGCAGTGGACTTAACACTGAAGCTTTCTTT
CASSGLNTEAFF
>TRBJ1-1|NA|TRBV3-1/TRBV3-2|NA
TGTGCCAGCAGCCATTCCGGGAGCCACACTGAAGCTTTCTTT
CASSHSGSHTEAFF
>TRBJ2-1|NA|TRBV23-1|NA
TGCGCCAGCAGGGGCAATGAGCAGTTCTTC
CASRGNEQFF
>TRBJ1-6|NA|TRBV4-1|NA
TGCGCCAGCAGCCAAATCGGGCCCCCGGGCCTCCACTTT
CASSQIGPPGLHF
>TRBJ1-2|NA|TRBV6-5|NA
TGTGCCAGCAGTTACTCGAGTGGCTTCGGCTACACCTTC
CASSYSSGFGYTF
>TRBJ1-2|NA|TRBV7-8|NA
TGTGCCAGCAGCCCCTTACGGGGAGAGATTTCTAACTATGGCTACACCTTC
CASSPLRGEISNYGYTF
>TRBJ2-7|TRBD1|TRBV30|NA
TGTGCCTGGGCAGGGGGCAATTACTACGAGCAGTACTTC
CAWAGGNYYEQYF
>TRBJ2-2|NA|TRBV19|once
TGTGCCAGTAGTGGGGGCTCGACTTCGAACACCGGGGAGCTGTTTTTT
CASSGGSTSNTGELFF
>TRBJ2-3|NA|TRBV14|few
TGTGCCAGCAGCCAAGTCCAGGGAGTAGTCACAGATACGCAGTATTTT
CASSQVQGVVTDTQYF
>TRBJ1-3|TRBD1|TRBV9|NA
TGTGCCAGCAGCCGCTGGGACAGGGGCACCTTAGGAAACACCATATATTTT
CASSRWDRGTLGNTIYF
>TRBJ2-2|TRBD2|TRBV4-2|NA
TGTGCCAGCAGCCAAGGCTCTAGCGGGTCGAACACCGGGGAGCTGTTTTTT
CASSQGSSGSNTGELFF
>TRBJ1-2|NA|TRBV5-5|NA
TGTGCCAGCAGCTTGGGAGGGGACTATGGCTACACCTTC
CASSLGGDYGYTF
>TRBJ2-2|NA|TRBV13|NA
TGTGCCAGCAGCACACAGGAGGGGGCCGGGGAGCTGTTTTTT
CASSTQEGAGELFF
>TRBJ1-2|TRBD1|TRBV4-1|NA
TGCGCCAGCAGCCTCCGCGTGGGACAGGGGGGCTATGGCTACACCTTC
CASSLRVGQGGYGYTF
>TRBJ1-4|NA|TRBV5-5|NA
TGTGCCAGCAGCTTCTTTACAGCTAATGAAAAACTGTTTTTT
CASSFFTANEKLFF
>TRBJ1-5|NA|TRBV6-5|NA
TGTGCCAGCAGTTACGGCAGCAATCAGCCCCAGCATTTT
CASSYGSNQPQHF
>TRBJ1-2|TRBD1|TRBV9|NA
TGTGCCAGCAGCACACAGGGGGCGCTTTATGGCTACACCTTC
CASSTQGALYGYTF
>TRBJ1-2|NA|TRBV29-1|NA
TGCAGCGTTGATATGGTGGAGGACTATGGCTACACCTTC
CSVDMVEDYGYTF
>TRBJ2-1|TRBD2|TRBV29-1|once
TGCAGCGTTGACCAGGTCCCAACTAGCGCCAGCTCCTACAATGAGCAGTTCTTC
CSVDQVPTSASSYNEQFF
>TRBJ2-1|NA|TRBV6-4|NA
TGTGCCAGCAGTCCTACGTTTGCAAACAATGAGCAGTTCTTC
CASSPTFANNEQFF
>TRBJ2-4|NA|TRBV19|NA
TGTGCCAGTAAGACCCAGGGACTAGCCAAAAACATTCAGTACTTC
CASKTQGLAKNIQYF
>TRBJ2-5|TRBD1|TRBV7-2|NA
TGTGCCAGCAGCTACGACAGGGTCAAAGAGACCCAGTACTTC
CASSYDRVKETQYF
>TRBJ2-7|NA|TRBV21-1|NA
TGTGCCAGCAGCAAAGAATACAGCCCTTCCGTGCAGTACTTC
CASSKEYSPSVQYF
>TRBJ1-6|NA|TRBV27|NA
TGTGCCAGCAGTTTAAGCGGCATTTCACCCCTCCACTTT
CASSLSGISPLHF
>TRBJ1-3|TRBD1|TRBV7-9|NA
TGTGCCAGCAGCTCCCCGGACAGGGCTTCTGGAAACACCATATATTTT
CASSSPDRASGNTIYF
>TRBJ2-3|TRBD1|TRBV30|NA
TGTGCCTGGAGTGTATGGACAGGCTCTAGCACAGATACGCAGTATTTT
CAWSVWTGSSTDTQYF
>TRBJ2-3|NA|TRBV7-8|NA
TGTGCCAGCAGCTTTACCTCCGGGACCTATAGCACAGATACGCAGTATTTT
CASSFTSGTYSTDTQYF
>TRBJ1-2|NA|TRBV2|NA
TGTGCCAGCACGTATTCGAGGTATGGCTACACCTTC
CASTYSRYGYTF
>TRBJ2-7|TRBD1|TRBV6-5|NA
TGTGCCAGCAGTAGAGGACAGGGAGGTGAGCAGTACTTC
CASSRGQGGEQYF
>TRBJ2-2|TRBD1|TRBV24-1|NA
TGTGCCACCGCTGGAATGACAGGGGCCGGGGAGCTGTTTTTT
CATAGMTGAGELFF
>TRBJ2-1|NA|TRBV28|NA
TGTGCCAGCAGTACAAACAGCGGTGAGCAGTTCTTC
CASSTNSGEQFF
>TRBJ1-2|NA|TRBV7-9|NA
TGTGCCAGCATCAAACAGACGGGCTATGGCTACACCTTC
CASIKQTGYGYTF
>TRBJ2-3|TRBD2|TRBV3-1/TRBV3-2|NA
TGTGCCAGCAGTCCTCTAGCGGGGGGCCCAGATACGCAGTATTTT
CASSPLAGGPDTQYF
>TRBJ1-1|TRBD1|TRBV4-3|NA
TGCGCCAGCAGCCGCGGGACAGCTATCTTCACTGAAGCTTTCTTT
CASSRGTAIFTEAFF